Described below is a single T cell receptor beta chain sequence and its context. Its antigen remains unknown. CDR3 length: 13 amino acids. The germline gives CDR1 KGHSH, CDR2 LQKENI. Trimming shortened V by 6 bases and J by 5 bases, and 12 bases separated the two germline ends. These donors, healthy bone marrow donors, were studied. The sample originates from a study of cytomegalovirus exposure and HLA in healthy donors. Primers included in the PCR were 60 Vbeta and 13 Jbeta primers. Libraries were prepared by immunoSEQ multiplex PCR; TCRdb keeps only in-frame clonotypes and omits some of them. Here the sample spans about 80,000 clones, more than 50% being singletons. Findings of the study overall: A few of the chains that were CMV-associated were confirmed in vitro to be specific for CMV antigens.

Sequencing used PBMCs. This receptor was identified in a male donor in good health and CMV-seropositive. The chain links TRBV18 to TRBJ2-3; tentatively, D is TRBD2 (6 bases). CDR3 sequence: CASSQLGGDTQYF. CDR3 sequence (DNA): TGTGCCAGCTCTCAACTGGGGGGAGATACGCAGTATTTT.